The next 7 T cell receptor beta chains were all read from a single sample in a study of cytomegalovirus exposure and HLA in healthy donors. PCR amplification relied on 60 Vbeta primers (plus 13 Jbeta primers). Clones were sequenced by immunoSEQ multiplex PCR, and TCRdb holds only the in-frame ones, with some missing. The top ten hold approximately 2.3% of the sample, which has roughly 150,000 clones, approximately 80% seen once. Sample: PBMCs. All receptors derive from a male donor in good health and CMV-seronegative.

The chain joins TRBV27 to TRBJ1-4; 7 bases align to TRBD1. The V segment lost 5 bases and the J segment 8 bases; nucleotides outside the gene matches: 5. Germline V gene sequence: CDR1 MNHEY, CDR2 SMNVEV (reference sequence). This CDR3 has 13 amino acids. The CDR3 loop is CASSDRDGEKLFF. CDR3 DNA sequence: TGTGCCAGCAGTGACAGGGATGGGGAAAAACTGTTTTTT.

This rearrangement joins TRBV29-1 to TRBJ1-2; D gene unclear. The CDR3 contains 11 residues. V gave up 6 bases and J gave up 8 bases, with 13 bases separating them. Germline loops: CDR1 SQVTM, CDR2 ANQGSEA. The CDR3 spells CSVRVGEGYTF. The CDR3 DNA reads TGCAGCGTGAGGGTCGGGGAAGGCTACACCTTC.

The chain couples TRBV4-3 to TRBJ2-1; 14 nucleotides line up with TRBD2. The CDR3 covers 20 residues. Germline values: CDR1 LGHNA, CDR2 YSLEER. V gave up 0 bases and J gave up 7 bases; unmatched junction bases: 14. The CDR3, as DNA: TGCGCCAGCAGCCAAGAGGCTGGTCGCAGACTAGCGGGAGGGCCTAATGAGCAGTTCTTC. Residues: CASSQEAGRRLAGGPNEQFF.

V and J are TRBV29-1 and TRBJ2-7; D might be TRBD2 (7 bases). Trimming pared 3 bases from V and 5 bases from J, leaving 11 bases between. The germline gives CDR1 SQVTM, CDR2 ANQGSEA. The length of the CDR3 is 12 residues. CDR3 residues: CSVDRGANEQYF. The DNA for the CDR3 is TGCAGCGTTGACCGGGGGGCGAACGAGCAGTACTTC.

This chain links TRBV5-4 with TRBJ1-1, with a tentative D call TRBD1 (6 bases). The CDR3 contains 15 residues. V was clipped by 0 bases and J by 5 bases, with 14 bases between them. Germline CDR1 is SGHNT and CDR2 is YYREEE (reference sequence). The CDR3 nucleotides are TGTGCCAGCAGCTTGGAGGGGGTCCGGAGGACTGAAGCTTTCTTT. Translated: CASSLEGVRRTEAFF.

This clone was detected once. The CDR3 is CASSAGAFYEQYF. The CDR3 DNA is TGTGCCAGCAGTGCAGGGGCTTTCTACGAGCAGTACTTC. This chain links TRBV6-1 with TRBJ2-7; D is possibly TRBD1 (6 bases). This CDR3 spans 13 amino acids. Per the germline V gene, CDR1 is MNHNS and CDR2 is SASEGT. Trimming shortened V by 4 bases and J by 3 bases, and 10 bases separated the two germline ends.

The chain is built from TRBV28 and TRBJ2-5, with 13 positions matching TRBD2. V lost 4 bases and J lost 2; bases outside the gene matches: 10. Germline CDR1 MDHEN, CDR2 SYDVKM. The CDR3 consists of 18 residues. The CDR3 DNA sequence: TGTGCCAGCAGTTCCGGACTAGCGGGGGCCCTCATACAAGAGACCCAGTACTTC. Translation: CASSSGLAGALIQETQYF.